The next 32 T cell receptor beta chains were all read from a single sample in a study of technical replicates of blood from several donors. Some clones are missing from TCRdb's copy, which holds only in-frame ones; the method was immunoSEQ multiplex PCR. Among approximately 74,000 clones listed, 80% to 90% were seen once. The source material was PBMCs. The receptor source for this set is a human donor in good health. Some clones in this sample may be carry-over from other donors' samples.

The J gene is TRBJ1-4, the V gene TRBV2, with 9 nucleotides matching TRBD1. V lost 6 bases and J lost 6; bases outside the gene matches: 2. Germline assignment: CDR1 SNHLY and CDR2 FYNNEI. This CDR3 is 13 amino acids long. DNA of the CDR3: TGTGCCAGCAGCGGGGACAGGGATGAAAAACTGTTTTTT. Its protein is CASSGDRDEKLFF.

J is TRBJ2-1 and V is TRBV15, with 15 bases fitting TRBD2. J gave up 6 bases and V 4 bases, and 7 bases lay outside the gene matches. Germline V lookup: CDR1 LNHNV, CDR2 YYDKDF (reference sequence). The CDR3 has 17 residues. The CDR3 DNA reads TGTGCCACCAGCACTCCTAAGGGACTAGCGGGAGGCAATGAGCAGTTCTTC. As protein: CATSTPKGLAGGNEQFF.

The rearrangement links TRBV27 to TRBJ2-1; D call uncertain. The V gene's germline CDR1 is MNHEY and CDR2 SMNVEV (reference sequence). The V end lost 3 bases, the J end lost 7 bases, and 10 bases lay between the germline ends. This CDR3 has 13 residues. DNA of the CDR3: TGTGCCAGCAGTTTCCAAAACAGTAATGAGCAGTTCTTC. Translated: CASSFQNSNEQFF.

The J gene is TRBJ2-7, the V gene TRBV7-2, with 8 bases that match TRBD2. The CDR3 runs to 14 residues. Losses at the gene ends were 3 bases for V and 3 bases for J; bases not matched to a gene: 4. CDR1 SGHTA and CDR2 FQGNSA come from the germline V gene. CDR3 sequence reads: CASSLGTRYYEQYF. DNA of the CDR3: TGTGCCAGCAGCTTGGGGACTAGGTACTACGAGCAGTACTTC.

The chain joins TRBV6-5 to TRBJ1-1; D unclear. V lost 2 bases and J 3 bases, leaving 7 bases between the germline ends. The CDR3 is 13 amino acids. The germline V gene has CDR1 MNHEY and CDR2 SVGAGI. The CDR3 DNA reads TGTGCCAGCAGTTACGTTGCAGACACTGAAGCTTTCTTT. This codes for CASSYVADTEAFF.

CDR3 in DNA: TGTGCCAGCAGCTTAGGCGTTCAGCCCCAGCATTTT. Encoded protein: CASSLGVQPQHF. V gene TRBV7-9 combines with J gene TRBJ1-5; D gene uncertain. V was trimmed by 1 base and J by 6 bases, leaving 4 bases between them. Germline values: CDR1 SEHNR, CDR2 FQNEAQ (reference sequence). The CDR3 consists of 12 residues.

The table lists this clone with a count of one. The chain uses TRBV10-3 and TRBJ2-7; possible D gene TRBD1, 6 bases. Germline V CDR1 and CDR2: ENHRY, SYGVKD. The V end was cut by 4 bases, the J end by 7 bases, with 23 bases between. CDR3 length: 16 amino acids. CDR3 sequence: CAISARQVRRLREQYF. The CDR3 DNA reads as TGTGCCATCAGTGCCCGACAGGTTCGGAGACTTAGGGAGCAGTACTTC.

This rearrangement joins TRBV11-2 to TRBJ1-2; 9 bases map to TRBD1. Germline V gene sequence: CDR1 SGHAT, CDR2 FQNNGV. The CDR3 consists of 14 residues. After removal of 5 bases from V and 4 bases from J, the junction contained 5 bases not matched to a gene. The CDR3 is CASSRTGDGYGYTF. CDR3 nucleotides: TGTGCCAGCAGCCGGACAGGGGACGGCTATGGCTACACCTTC.

V is TRBV11-1 and J is TRBJ2-2, with 8 bases that match TRBD2. The CDR3 extends over 17 amino acids. Looked up from germline, CDR1 is SGHAT and CDR2 is FQDESV (reference sequence). Trimming at V came to 1 base and at J to 0 bases, leaving 4 bases not matched to a gene. In DNA form, the CDR3 reads TGTGCCAGCAGCTTAGACGGGGGGGGGCCGAACACCGGGGAGCTGTTTTTT. It codes for CASSLDGGGPNTGELFF.

This rearrangement joins TRBV5-1 to TRBJ2-3; TRBD2 matches 13 bases. The CDR3 is 17 amino acids. CDR1 and CDR2 from the germline V gene are SGHRS and YFSETQ. J was trimmed by 1 base and V by 5 bases; bases with no gene match: 7. Here the CDR3 reads CASRLGLAGARTDTQYF. As DNA, the CDR3 is TGCGCCAGCAGACTAGGACTAGCGGGGGCCCGCACAGATACGCAGTATTTT.

This chain links TRBV18 with TRBJ2-7; 13 bases match TRBD2. The CDR3 covers 16 residues. Germline V gene sequence: CDR1 KGHSH, CDR2 LQKENI. The junction had 7 bases not matched to a gene; V was cut back by 2 bases and J by 6 bases. This chain's CDR3 is CASSPRTSGSRGEQYF. CDR3 in DNA: TGTGCCAGCTCACCAAGGACTAGCGGGAGTCGGGGCGAGCAGTACTTC.

The rearrangement links TRBV19 to TRBJ2-4, with a weak D call TRBD2 (6 bases). There are 16 residues in the CDR3. V dropped 1 base and J dropped 0 bases, with 10 bases sitting between them. Germline V lookup: CDR1 LNHDA, CDR2 SQIVND (reference sequence). As DNA, the CDR3 is TGTGCCAGTAGTATAGGGCTAGCGCTAGCCAAAAACATTCAGTACTTC. It translates to CASSIGLALAKNIQYF.

The J gene is TRBJ1-6, the V gene TRBV4-3; weak D call: TRBD1 (5 bases). The germline CDR1 and CDR2 sequences are LGHNA and YSLEER. The V and J ends lost 4 bases and 10 bases respectively, with 17 bases between them. CDR3 length equals 15 residues. The CDR3, as DNA: TGCGCCAGCAGCCTCACCGGGGGGAGGGTCTCACCCCTCCACTTT. The encoded protein is CASSLTGGRVSPLHF.

This rearrangement joins TRBV13 to TRBJ2-1, with D tentatively TRBD2 (6 bases). The V and J ends lost 7 bases and 3 bases respectively, with 16 bases between them. Germline V lookup: CDR1 PRHDT, CDR2 FYEKMQ (reference sequence). The CDR3 is 15 amino acids. The DNA for the CDR3 is TGTGCCAGCACCCAAGGCAGCGGGCGCTACAATGAGCAGTTCTTC. It yields the protein CASTQGSGRYNEQFF.

The genes are TRBV19 and TRBJ1-2, with unresolved D. CDR3 length: 13 residues. Looked up from germline, CDR1 is LNHDA and CDR2 is SQIVND (reference sequence). Trimming removed 4 bases from V and 6 bases from J, with 12 bases in between. Written as DNA, the CDR3 is TGTGCCAGTAGTAGAGACCGGGAGGATGGCTACACCTTC. It is translated as CASSRDREDGYTF.

The V gene is TRBV13, the J gene TRBJ2-7; 7 nucleotides line up with TRBD1. The CDR3 is made up of 14 amino acids. J was trimmed by 0 bases and V by 5 bases; bases with no gene match: 4. Germline V gives CDR1 PRHDT, CDR2 FYEKMQ (reference sequence). The CDR3 DNA is TGTGCCAGCAGCGGACAGGCGAGCTCCTACGAGCAGTACTTC. Encoded protein: CASSGQASSYEQYF.

J is TRBJ2-1 and V is TRBV4-2; the match to TRBD2 covers 8 bases. J lost 12 bases, V lost 0 bases, and 25 bases had no gene match. The V gene's germline CDR1 is LGHNA and CDR2 YNFKEQ. There are 20 residues in the CDR3. CDR3 loop: CASSQDERGRPPYPRRAQFF. CDR3 coding DNA: TGTGCCAGCAGCCAAGACGAGCGGGGGCGCCCTCCTTACCCTCGACGTGCGCAGTTCTTC.

The chain employs TRBV7-9 and TRBJ2-7, with a weak D call TRBD2 (5 bases). The V end lost 5 bases, the J end lost 7 bases, and 9 bases lay between the germline ends. The CDR3 runs to 11 residues. From germline, CDR1 is SEHNR and CDR2 FQNEAQ (reference sequence). CDR3 nucleotides: TGTGCCAGCAGCCACTCGGGAGAGCAGTACTTC. It is translated as CASSHSGEQYF.

This sequence joins TRBV6-5 and TRBJ1-1; 9 positions agree with TRBD1. The length of the CDR3 is 14 residues. Per germline, CDR1 MNHEY and CDR2 SVGAGI. The ends lost 6 bases at V and 7 bases at J; junction bases unmatched: 9. The CDR3 reads CASREPQGAGEAFF. Written as DNA, the CDR3 is TGTGCCAGCAGAGAACCACAGGGGGCCGGTGAAGCTTTCTTT.

The gene calls are TRBV30 and TRBJ2-1, with D unresolved. The CDR3 is 15 residues long. The V gene lost 2 bases and the J gene lost 0 bases, with 11 bases spanning the gap. The germline gives CDR1 GTSNPN, CDR2 SVGIG (reference sequence). CDR3 sequence reads: CAWSLGASSYNEQFF. In DNA form, the CDR3 reads TGTGCCTGGAGTCTGGGCGCAAGCTCCTACAATGAGCAGTTCTTC.

To note about this clone: At one of its ends the junction is not consistent with the germline gene, which may arise from a read error. The chain uses TRBV5-1 and TRBJ2-7; no reliable D call. The CDR3 has 14 residues. The V gene's germline CDR1 is SGHRS and CDR2 YFSETQ. The CDR3 DNA reads as TGCGCCAGCAGATTGGCTCCCCAATCGGGCGAGCAGTACTTC. Amino acids: CASRLAPQSGEQYF.

This chain links TRBV6-5 with TRBJ2-7, with D perhaps matching TRBD1 (6 bases). Deletions cut 4 bases from V and 2 bases from J, with 12 bases between. In germline, CDR1 is MNHEY, CDR2 SVGAGI. The CDR3 loop spans 14 amino acids. The CDR3 DNA reads TGTGCCAGCAGTTCAAGGACAGTTACCTACGAGCAGTACTTC. Translating gives CASSSRTVTYEQYF.

The chain recombines TRBV6-5 with TRBJ2-7, with D unresolved. The CDR3 covers 12 residues. Trimming cost V 0 bases and J 7 bases, with 7 bases left between them. Germline V gives CDR1 MNHEY, CDR2 SVGAGI. The CDR3 DNA is TGTGCCAGCAGTTACTCAATGCGGGAGCAGTACTTC. Protein: CASSYSMREQYF.

This sequence joins TRBV5-6 and TRBJ1-4; possibly TRBD1 for D (6 bases). CDR1 and CDR2 from the germline V gene are SGHDT and YYEEEE. The germline V and J ends were trimmed by 3 bases and 0 bases, with 9 bases remaining between them. The CDR3 has 15 residues. The CDR3 loop is CASSSTGATNEKLFF. DNA of the CDR3: TGTGCCAGCAGCTCGACAGGTGCAACTAATGAAAAACTGTTTTTT. The entire variable domain, with the rest obtained from reference TRBV5-6 and TRBJ1-4, is as follows: DAGVTQSPTHLIKTRGQQVTLRCSPKSGHDTVSWYQQALGQGPQFIFQYYEEEERQRGNFPDRFSGHQFPNYSSELNVNALLLGDSALYLCASSSTGATNEKLFFGSGTQLSVL.

The V call is TRBV4-2, the J call TRBJ2-5; the match to TRBD2 covers 11 bases. The CDR3 runs 17 residues. Germline CDR1 LGHNA, CDR2 YNFKEQ. V lost 0 bases to trimming and J lost 4 bases; unmatched junction nucleotides: 7. In nucleotides, the CDR3 is TGTGCCAGCAGCCAAGAGAATAGCGGGAGGGCCGTAGAGACCCAGTACTTC. It codes for CASSQENSGRAVETQYF.

Only a few counts were recorded for this clone. J is TRBJ1-1 and V is TRBV30; 9 nucleotides align to TRBD1. Germline V gene data show CDR1 as GTSNPN and CDR2 as SVGIG (reference sequence). With 3 bases clipped from V and 11 bases from J, the junction kept 13 bases outside the gene matches. The CDR3 extends over 14 amino acids. DNA for the CDR3: TGTGCCTGGAGCGAACCGGGACAGGGAGAACGCGCTTTCTTT. Translating gives CAWSEPGQGERAFF.

This rearrangement joins TRBV7-6 to TRBJ2-5; D gene unclear. Trimming stripped 1 base from V and 5 bases from J, with 8 bases between. The germline V gene has CDR1 SGHVS and CDR2 FNYEAQ. There are 13 residues in the CDR3. The CDR3 loop is CASSLGGLETQYF. CDR3 bases: TGTGCCAGCAGCTTAGGTGGGCTTGAGACCCAGTACTTC.

The chain combines TRBV5-1 with TRBJ1-1; TRBD1 aligns across 7 bases. V trimming: 4 bases; J trimming: 0 bases; junction bases outside the gene matches: 6. CDR1 is SGHRS, CDR2 YFSETQ, per germline. The CDR3 loop spans 15 amino acids. The CDR3 reads CASSPGQLMNTEAFF. The CDR3 DNA reads TGCGCCAGCAGCCCGGGACAGCTTATGAACACTGAAGCTTTCTTT.

For the CDR3, the DNA is TGTGCCAGCTCGGGGGCACAGGGGGCTGGAGTACCCGGCTACACCTTC. Translating gives CASSGAQGAGVPGYTF. The gene calls are TRBV18 and TRBJ1-2; 9 positions agree with TRBD1. With V trimmed by 6 bases and J by 8 bases, 16 bases remained unmatched. The CDR3 covers 16 residues. Per germline, CDR1 KGHSH and CDR2 LQKENI. Complete variable domain (other parts from reference TRBV18 and TRBJ1-2): NAGVMQNPRHLVRRRGQEARLRCSPMKGHSHVYWYRQLPEEGLKFMVYLQKENIIDESGMPKERFSAEFPKEGPSILRIQQVVRGDSAAYFCASSGAQGAGVPGYTFGSGTRLTVV.

The V gene is TRBV4-3, the J gene TRBJ2-7, with 11 bases fitting TRBD2. CDR1 and CDR2 (germline): LGHNA, YSLEER. The ends lost 1 base at V and 0 bases at J; junction bases unmatched: 2. This CDR3 has 16 residues. This CDR3 is CASSQGLAGPSYEQYF. CDR3 nucleotide sequence: TGCGCCAGCAGCCAAGGACTAGCGGGGCCCTCCTACGAGCAGTACTTC.

The chain links TRBV27 to TRBJ2-1; 8 bases agree with TRBD1. The CDR3 consists of 15 residues. V lost 5 bases to trimming and J lost 0 bases; unmatched junction nucleotides: 3. CDR1 is MNHEY, CDR2 SMNVEV, per germline (reference sequence). The CDR3 DNA reads TGTGCCAGCAGTGGAACAGGGGGCTCCTACAATGAGCAGTTCTTC. It translates to CASSGTGGSYNEQFF.

The chain uses TRBV6-1 and TRBJ1-6; perhaps TRBD1 as D (6 bases). Per the germline V gene, CDR1 is MNHNS and CDR2 is SASEGT. The CDR3 length is 15 residues. The germline V and J ends were trimmed by 5 bases and 9 bases, with 17 bases remaining between them. The CDR3, as DNA: TGTGCCAGCAGTTCTGAGACAGGAGAGAGTTCACCCCTCCACTTT. Protein: CASSSETGESSPLHF.